The rows below give T cell receptor beta chains drawn from one sample of a study of blood T cell repertoires in COVID-19. The protocol was immunoSEQ multiplex PCR, while the TCRdb copy is restricted to in-frame clones and leaves out a portion. Of about 180,000 clones detected, about 83% appear once; the ten largest clones hold 7% to 10%. The sequenced sample was PBMCs or T cells enriched from blood (not recorded which). Receptors were obtained from a young woman who had recovered from COVID-19. Each CDR3 is given with its conserved first and last residue. The order of the fields is J gene, D gene, V gene, clone size, CDR3 DNA, CDR3 protein. The D gene is left open where the match is weak. Clone size is stated in some rows and not others, as once, few, many or a class when expanded.

J gene: TRBJ1-2; D gene: -; V gene: TRBV7-9; clone size: few; CDR3 DNA: TGTGCCAGCAGCCCGAGGAACTATGGCTACACCTTC; CDR3 protein: CASSPRNYGYTF
J gene: TRBJ2-7; D gene: TRBD1; V gene: TRBV11-3; clone size: -; CDR3 DNA: TGTGCCAGCAGCTTAGCCCCGGGACAGGGGTACGAGCAGTACTTC; CDR3 protein: CASSLAPGQGYEQYF
J gene: TRBJ1-2; D gene: -; V gene: TRBV9; clone size: -; CDR3 DNA: TGTGCCAGCAGCGTCCGGAACTATGGCTACACCTTC; CDR3 protein: CASSVRNYGYTF
J gene: TRBJ1-4; D gene: -; V gene: TRBV5-1; clone size: -; CDR3 DNA: TGCGCCAGCGGGTTAGGCTCTCCGGGGGAAAAACTGTTTTTT; CDR3 protein: CASGLGSPGEKLFF
J gene: TRBJ1-5; D gene: -; V gene: TRBV11-3; clone size: -; CDR3 DNA: TGTGCCAGCAGCTTTGGGGGCCGTTATAGCAATCAGCCCCAGCATTTT; CDR3 protein: CASSFGGRYSNQPQHF
J gene: TRBJ2-2; D gene: TRBD2; V gene: TRBV10-1; clone size: -; CDR3 DNA: TGCGCTTCGGGGACTAGCGGGACCGGGGAGCTGTTTTTT; CDR3 protein: CASGTSGTGELFF
J gene: TRBJ1-1; D gene: -; V gene: TRBV6-2/TRBV6-3; clone size: -; CDR3 DNA: TGTGCCAGCAGTTACCGGACAGCTAGCTTTGGAGCTTTACACACTGAAGCTTTCTTT; CDR3 protein: CASSYRTASFGALHTEAFF
J gene: TRBJ2-7; D gene: -; V gene: TRBV2; clone size: once; CDR3 DNA: TGTGCCAGCAATACGCTGAGGGTCTCCTACGAGCAGTACTTC; CDR3 protein: CASNTLRVSYEQYF
J gene: TRBJ2-1; D gene: TRBD1; V gene: TRBV5-6; clone size: few; CDR3 DNA: TGTGCCAGCAGCCCTATAGGGGACAGCCGACAGTTCTTC; CDR3 protein: CASSPIGDSRQFF
J gene: TRBJ1-5; D gene: -; V gene: TRBV7-2; clone size: few; CDR3 DNA: TGTGCCAGCAGCTTAGCGGGGGGTGGGGGCAATCAGCCCCAGCATTTT; CDR3 protein: CASSLAGGGGNQPQHF
J gene: TRBJ2-7; D gene: TRBD2; V gene: TRBV5-5; clone size: once; CDR3 DNA: TGTGCCAGCAGCAGAGGGGTTAGCGGGGGCCTCTCCTACGAGCAGTACTTC; CDR3 protein: CASSRGVSGGLSYEQYF
J gene: TRBJ2-1; D gene: TRBD2; V gene: TRBV7-2; clone size: -; CDR3 DNA: TGTGCCAGCAGATACGGACTAGAAAGGGGCAATGAGCAGTTCTTC; CDR3 protein: CASRYGLERGNEQFF
J gene: TRBJ2-1; D gene: TRBD2; V gene: TRBV5-5; clone size: -; CDR3 DNA: TGTGCCAGCAGCTTGGGGCTAGCGGTTTACAATGAGCAGTTCTTC; CDR3 protein: CASSLGLAVYNEQFF
J gene: TRBJ1-2; D gene: -; V gene: TRBV2; clone size: -; CDR3 DNA: TGTGCCAGCAGTGAAGGGAGGGGCGGTGGCTACACCTTC; CDR3 protein: CASSEGRGGGYTF
J gene: TRBJ2-2; D gene: -; V gene: TRBV11-2; clone size: -; CDR3 DNA: TGTGCCAGCAGCTTAGGCGGGCTATTGAACACCGGGGAGCTGTTTTTT; CDR3 protein: CASSLGGLLNTGELFF
J gene: TRBJ1-1; D gene: TRBD1; V gene: TRBV30; clone size: -; CDR3 DNA: TGTGCCTGGACAGGGGGGAACACTGAAGCTTTCTTT; CDR3 protein: CAWTGGNTEAFF
J gene: TRBJ2-1; D gene: TRBD2; V gene: TRBV19; clone size: -; CDR3 DNA: TGTGCCAGTAGCCCCGGGGGGGACAATGAGCAGTTCTTC; CDR3 protein: CASSPGGDNEQFF
J gene: TRBJ1-1; D gene: TRBD1; V gene: TRBV5-4; clone size: -; CDR3 DNA: TGTGCCAGCAGCCCCTATTTATCACAGGGGACCGCTGAAGCTTTCTTT; CDR3 protein: CASSPYLSQGTAEAFF
J gene: TRBJ2-1; D gene: -; V gene: TRBV6-4; clone size: -; CDR3 DNA: TGTGCCAGCAGTGACTCGGACAGCAATGAGCAGTTCTTC; CDR3 protein: CASSDSDSNEQFF
J gene: TRBJ2-2; D gene: TRBD1; V gene: TRBV30; clone size: -; CDR3 DNA: TGTGCCTGGAGTGTACCCTCGACAGGGCAAACCGGGGAGCTGTTTTTT; CDR3 protein: CAWSVPSTGQTGELFF
J gene: TRBJ2-2; D gene: TRBD1; V gene: TRBV7-9; clone size: -; CDR3 DNA: TGTGCCAGGACGAAACTGGGACAGTACACCGGGGAGCTGTTTTTT; CDR3 protein: CARTKLGQYTGELFF
J gene: TRBJ2-7; D gene: -; V gene: TRBV11-2; clone size: -; CDR3 DNA: -; CDR3 protein: CASSRVAGGAIF
J gene: TRBJ1-2; D gene: -; V gene: TRBV2; clone size: -; CDR3 DNA: TGTGCCAGCACCCCGGCGAGGACAGATTCGAACTATGGCTACACCTTC; CDR3 protein: CASTPARTDSNYGYTF
J gene: TRBJ1-5; D gene: -; V gene: TRBV7-2; clone size: -; CDR3 DNA: TGTGCCAGCACCCCCACGGGGGAACAGCTGAATCAGCCCCAGCATTTT; CDR3 protein: CASTPTGEQLNQPQHF
J gene: TRBJ2-1; D gene: TRBD2; V gene: TRBV14; clone size: few; CDR3 DNA: TGTGCCAGCAGCCAATTAGCGGGAGGGTACAATGAGCAGTTCTTC; CDR3 protein: CASSQLAGGYNEQFF
J gene: TRBJ1-2; D gene: TRBD1; V gene: TRBV5-1; clone size: -; CDR3 DNA: TGCGCCAGCAGCGTCGGGACAGGGCATAGGTATGGCTACACCTTC; CDR3 protein: CASSVGTGHRYGYTF
J gene: TRBJ2-7; D gene: -; V gene: TRBV7-9; clone size: -; CDR3 DNA: TGTGCCAGCAGCTTAGCAGTACAGGTAAGAATGGACGAGCAGTACTTC; CDR3 protein: CASSLAVQVRMDEQYF
J gene: TRBJ2-7; D gene: TRBD1; V gene: TRBV23-1; clone size: few; CDR3 DNA: TGCGCCAGCAGTCGCATGTGCGGACAGGGGTCCCACGAGCAGTACTTC; CDR3 protein: CASSRMCGQGSHEQYF
J gene: TRBJ1-1; D gene: -; V gene: TRBV6-5; clone size: -; CDR3 DNA: TGTGCCAGCAGCACTAGCATGAACACTGAAGCTTTCTTT; CDR3 protein: CASSTSMNTEAFF
J gene: TRBJ2-6; D gene: -; V gene: TRBV30; clone size: -; CDR3 DNA: TGTGCCTGGCAGACAAAGGGAGCTGGGGCCAACGTCCTGACTTTC; CDR3 protein: CAWQTKGAGANVLTF
J gene: TRBJ1-1; D gene: -; V gene: TRBV5-1; clone size: few; CDR3 DNA: TGCGCCAGCAGCTTGGATGGGTGGGGCACCATGAACACTGAAGCTTTCTTT; CDR3 protein: CASSLDGWGTMNTEAFF
J gene: TRBJ1-2; D gene: -; V gene: TRBV21-1; clone size: -; CDR3 DNA: TGTGCCAGCAGCAAATATGGACAGAATTGCTACGGCTACACCTTC; CDR3 protein: CASSKYGQNCYGYTF
J gene: TRBJ1-1; D gene: -; V gene: TRBV28; clone size: -; CDR3 DNA: TGTGCCAGCAGTTTGGTCAGGGGAGAGCGTACCGAAGCTTTCTTT; CDR3 protein: CASSLVRGERTEAFF
J gene: TRBJ2-1; D gene: TRBD2; V gene: TRBV6-4; clone size: once; CDR3 DNA: TGTGCCAGCAGTGACGGTATTGGCGGGAGCTCCTACAATGAGCAGTTCTTC; CDR3 protein: CASSDGIGGSSYNEQFF
J gene: TRBJ1-1; D gene: -; V gene: TRBV5-1; clone size: -; CDR3 DNA: TGCGCCAGCACCCGGGTGGGGAGGGGCAACACTGAAGCTTTCTTT; CDR3 protein: CASTRVGRGNTEAFF
J gene: TRBJ1-6; D gene: -; V gene: TRBV2; clone size: -; CDR3 DNA: TGTGCCAGCATCGGGACACGTAATTCACCCCTCCACTTT; CDR3 protein: CASIGTRNSPLHF
J gene: TRBJ2-3; D gene: TRBD2; V gene: TRBV13; clone size: -; CDR3 DNA: TGTGCCAGCAGCACGATGAGACTAGCGGGATATAACAATACGCAGTATTTT; CDR3 protein: CASSTMRLAGYNNTQYF
J gene: TRBJ1-2; D gene: TRBD1; V gene: TRBV7-9; clone size: -; CDR3 DNA: TGTGCCAGCAGCTTAGTGGACAGGGCATTTGGCGGCTACACCTTC; CDR3 protein: CASSLVDRAFGGYTF
J gene: TRBJ2-1; D gene: -; V gene: TRBV19; clone size: -; CDR3 DNA: TGTGCCAGTAGTCCTAAAGGGGTGAAAAAGTTCTTC; CDR3 protein: CASSPKGVKKFF
J gene: TRBJ2-5; D gene: TRBD2; V gene: TRBV10-2; clone size: -; CDR3 DNA: TGCGCCAGCGCTAAGGTAGCGGGAGGACAAGAGACCCAGTACTTC; CDR3 protein: CASAKVAGGQETQYF
J gene: TRBJ1-3; D gene: -; V gene: TRBV30; clone size: -; CDR3 DNA: TGTGCCTGGAGTGTAAGCCAGGCAACTCTGGCCATATATTTT; CDR3 protein: CAWSVSQATLAIYF
J gene: TRBJ2-7; D gene: TRBD1; V gene: TRBV24-1; clone size: -; CDR3 DNA: TGTGCCACCAGTGATTGGGACAGTCCCTACGAGCAGTACTTC; CDR3 protein: CATSDWDSPYEQYF
J gene: TRBJ2-3; D gene: TRBD2; V gene: TRBV24-1; clone size: -; CDR3 DNA: TGTGCCACCAGTCGAGGGAGGGGTCGACACACAGATACGCAGTATTTT; CDR3 protein: CATSRGRGRHTDTQYF
J gene: TRBJ2-1; D gene: TRBD2; V gene: TRBV27; clone size: -; CDR3 DNA: TGTGCCAGCAGTTTGACCAACCGGGGACTAGCTGGCTACCATGAGCAGTTCTTC; CDR3 protein: CASSLTNRGLAGYHEQFF
J gene: TRBJ2-7; D gene: -; V gene: TRBV19; clone size: -; CDR3 DNA: TGTGCCAGTAGTATAAATAACGAGCAGTACTTC; CDR3 protein: CASSINNEQYF
J gene: TRBJ1-2; D gene: -; V gene: TRBV6-1; clone size: -; CDR3 DNA: TGTGCCAGCAGTGAAGCCGGGTCTGGCTACACCTTC; CDR3 protein: CASSEAGSGYTF
J gene: TRBJ2-7; D gene: TRBD1; V gene: TRBV7-9; clone size: -; CDR3 DNA: TGTGCCAGCAGTATCAGCCGGACAGGCGCCTACGAGCAGTACTTC; CDR3 protein: CASSISRTGAYEQYF
J gene: TRBJ1-5; D gene: TRBD1; V gene: TRBV10-3; clone size: -; CDR3 DNA: TGTGCCATCAGTGAGTCGCCGGGACAGGGAAGGCAGCCCCAGCATTTT; CDR3 protein: CAISESPGQGRQPQHF
J gene: TRBJ1-2; D gene: -; V gene: TRBV4-1; clone size: -; CDR3 DNA: TGCGCCAGCAGCCAAGATAACAGCTATGGCTACACCTTC; CDR3 protein: CASSQDNSYGYTF
J gene: TRBJ2-7; D gene: -; V gene: TRBV18; clone size: few; CDR3 DNA: TGTGCCAGCTCATCAACCTACGAGCAGTACTTC; CDR3 protein: CASSSTYEQYF
J gene: TRBJ2-7; D gene: TRBD2; V gene: TRBV6-5; clone size: few; CDR3 DNA: TGTGCCTCTAGGAGGGACTACAAGGGATACGAGCAGTACTTC; CDR3 protein: CASRRDYKGYEQYF
J gene: TRBJ2-7; D gene: -; V gene: TRBV27; clone size: -; CDR3 DNA: TGTGCCAGCAGACCCGATGGACACCCGAGCTCCTACGAGCAGTACTTC; CDR3 protein: CASRPDGHPSSYEQYF
J gene: TRBJ2-7; D gene: TRBD2; V gene: TRBV29-1; clone size: -; CDR3 DNA: TGCAGCGCACTTCGGCTAGCGGGAGCTGGGGGATATTACGAGCAGTACTTC; CDR3 protein: CSALRLAGAGGYYEQYF
J gene: TRBJ2-7; D gene: TRBD1; V gene: TRBV5-6; clone size: -; CDR3 DNA: TGTGCCAGCAGTGACAGGGTAACTTTCGAGCAGTACTTC; CDR3 protein: CASSDRVTFEQYF
J gene: TRBJ2-1; D gene: -; V gene: TRBV19; clone size: -; CDR3 DNA: TGTGCCAGTAAAGGAGCGGACTCCTACAATGAGCAGTTCTTC; CDR3 protein: CASKGADSYNEQFF
J gene: TRBJ2-1; D gene: TRBD2; V gene: TRBV18; clone size: once; CDR3 DNA: TGTGCCAGCTCACCCAGACAACTAGCGGGAGTCCCACTATACAATGAGCAGTTCTTC; CDR3 protein: CASSPRQLAGVPLYNEQFF
J gene: TRBJ1-3; D gene: -; V gene: TRBV11-2; clone size: -; CDR3 DNA: TGTGCCAGCAGCCCATTAAAGGGGCAGCTTGGAAACACCATATATTTT; CDR3 protein: CASSPLKGQLGNTIYF